Ten or more counts support the clone carrying this TCR beta chain. The target antigen is unknown. Per the germline V gene, CDR1 is MDHEN and CDR2 is SYDVKM. J lost 5 bases, V lost 2 bases, and 9 bases had no gene match. This CDR3 is built from 16 residues. This entry is derived from a study of T cells in Graves' hyperthyroidism and ophthalmopathy. Findings of the study overall: Appearing also in blood were most of the thyroid clonotypes expanded above 0.001.

Amplification of TCR beta CDR3 regions was performed using RNA transcripts as template. The HTBI set primed first-round TCR CDR3 RT-PCR. Each CDR3 protein is one row after TCRdb ran MiXCR on the multiplex PCR reads. The data hold under 550,000 distinct CDR3 sequences, with nearly 20% observed a single time. V is TRBV28 and J is TRBJ2-3; 8 bases match TRBD2. This TCR derives from a man aged 35 to 55 with Graves' ophthalmopathy. The specimen sequenced was blood. The CDR3 is CASSLGEGGRRDTQYF. For the CDR3, the DNA is TGTGCCAGCAGTTTAGGGGAGGGCGGGAGGAGAGATACGCAGTATTTT.